These 30 T cell receptor beta chains were sequenced from one sample in a study of shared clonotypes between healthy human individuals. This table comes from immunoSEQ multiplex PCR, and its TCRdb copy is limited to in-frame clones, with some not included. The sample holds around 240,000 clones; 50% to 80% are singletons and the top ten take around 10%. Specimen: memory CD4+ T cells sorted from blood. As to subset: CD45RA-negative fraction. These receptors originate from a man aged 30 to 39 in good health.

This clone was seen at least ten times. The chain couples TRBV11-3 to TRBJ1-5, with D tentatively TRBD1 (6 bases). Germline CDR1 and CDR2: SGHNT and YENEEA. This CDR3 is built from 15 residues. With 1 base removed from V and 6 bases from J, the gap between germline ends came to 13 bases. The CDR3 DNA reads as TGTGCCAGCAGCTTAGGAGTTACAGGGTTTCAGCCCCAGCATTTT. Translation: CASSLGVTGFQPQHF.

The V gene is TRBV11-2, the J gene TRBJ2-3; either TRBD1 or TRBD2 may fit D (5 bases each). The length of the CDR3 is 13 residues. Per the germline V gene, CDR1 is SGHAT and CDR2 is FQNNGV. V lost 5 bases and J lost 6, with 12 bases in between. Here the CDR3 DNA reads TGTGCCAGCAGCCCCAACTGGGGGGATACGCAGTATTTT. It codes for CASSPNWGDTQYF.

V and J are TRBV7-9 and TRBJ2-1; 9 bases agree with TRBD2. The CDR3 runs to 17 residues. After removal of 4 bases from V and 8 bases from J, the junction contained 15 bases not matched to a gene. Germline values: CDR1 SEHNR, CDR2 FQNEAQ (reference sequence). The CDR3 DNA reads as TGTGCCAGCAGCTCGCCGTCGGGCGGGAGGGTAGTCGATGAGCAGTTCTTC. Its protein product is CASSSPSGGRVVDEQFF.

V and J are TRBV7-9 and TRBJ2-1; the D gene is possibly TRBD2 (6 bases). The CDR3 covers 15 residues. Germline V CDR1 and CDR2: SEHNR, FQNEAQ (reference sequence). V lost 2 bases to trimming and J lost 5 bases, with 13 bases between them. CDR3 in DNA: TGTGCCAGCAGCTTACGGAGGGAAGAGCACAATGAGCAGTTCTTC. It yields the protein CASSLRREEHNEQFF.

The chain couples TRBV6-5 to TRBJ1-3; 8 bases agree with TRBD1. CDR1 MNHEY and CDR2 SVGAGI come from the germline V gene. Trimming took 8 bases from V and 2 from J; bases not matched to a gene: 8. There are 15 residues in the CDR3. The CDR3 nucleotides read TGTGCCAGCGCGGAGACGACAGGGGCTGGAAACACCATATATTTT. This encodes CASAETTGAGNTIYF.

The chain couples TRBV2 to TRBJ1-2; 7 bases map to TRBD1. This CDR3 spans 12 amino acids. Per germline, CDR1 SNHLY and CDR2 FYNNEI. Trimming at V came to 7 bases and at J to 5 bases, leaving 4 bases not matched to a gene. The CDR3 DNA reads as TGTGCCAGCATGAGACAGGGTTATGGCTACACCTTC. It is translated as CASMRQGYGYTF.

This clone was found a few times. This sequence joins TRBV28 and TRBJ2-5; D possibly corresponds to TRBD1 (6 bases). The V end was cut by 8 bases, the J end by 3 bases, with 13 bases between. CDR1 MDHEN and CDR2 SYDVKM come from the germline V gene. The CDR3 contains 13 residues. In DNA form, the CDR3 reads TGTGCCAGCTTGGGTGGGGACAAAGAGACCCAGTACTTC. It encodes CASLGGDKETQYF.

The J gene is TRBJ2-5, the V gene TRBV5-1; the match to TRBD1 covers 9 bases. V was pared by 4 bases and J by 4 bases, with 5 bases of the junction left unmatched. The CDR3 sequence is 14 residues long. Germline assignment: CDR1 SGHRS and CDR2 YFSETQ. The CDR3 loop reads CASSGTTGGETQYF. The CDR3 nucleotides are TGCGCCAGCAGCGGCACGACAGGGGGAGAGACCCAGTACTTC.

The chain carries TRBV6-5 and TRBJ2-3; D gene unclear. CDR1 MNHEY and CDR2 SVGAGI come from the germline V gene. Trimming took 2 bases from V and 9 from J, leaving 12 bases between them. CDR3 length: 13 residues. The CDR3 DNA reads as TGTGCCAGCAGTTACCCTCTTGGCGGAACGCAGTATTTT. Translating gives CASSYPLGGTQYF.

This chain uses TRBV27 with TRBJ2-2; D is uncertain. The CDR3 consists of 12 residues. CDR1 and CDR2 (germline): MNHEY, SMNVEV (reference sequence). V lost 5 bases, J lost 3 bases, and 4 bases lay in between. The CDR3 DNA is TGTGCCAGCAGTCCGTACACCGGGGAGCTGTTTTTT. The encoded protein is CASSPYTGELFF.

The chain joins TRBV11-2 to TRBJ2-5, with D unclear. CDR1 is SGHAT, CDR2 FQNNGV, per germline. The CDR3 is made up of 14 amino acids. Between the trimmed V and J ends, which lost 5 bases and 5 bases, there was a span of 15 bases. The chain's CDR3 is CASSAIRRRETQYF. CDR3 DNA sequence: TGTGCCAGCAGCGCAATCAGGAGAAGGGAGACCCAGTACTTC. The whole variable domain, filled in from reference TRBV11-2 and TRBJ2-5, reads EAGVAQSPRYKIIEKRQSVAFWCNPISGHATLYWYQQILGQGPKLLIQFQNNGVVDDSQLPKDRFSAERLKGVDSTLKIQPAKLEDSAVYLCASSAIRRRETQYFGPGTRLLVL.

This clone was counted a few times. The rearrangement uses TRBV6-1 and TRBJ2-5, with D possibly being TRBD2 (6 bases). This CDR3 has 12 residues. Germline assignment: CDR1 MNHNS and CDR2 SASEGT. Trimming pared 5 bases from V and 5 bases from J, leaving 9 bases between. Here the CDR3 reads CASSLSGETQYF. CDR3 DNA: TGTGCCAGCAGTCTAAGCGGGGAGACCCAGTACTTC.

The chain joins TRBV5-1 to TRBJ2-5, with 9 bases lining up with TRBD1. Germline CDR1 SGHRS, CDR2 YFSETQ. V was pared by 3 bases and J by 1 base, with 7 bases of the junction left unmatched. The CDR3 runs to 16 residues. The CDR3 coding sequence is TGCGCCAGCAGCTCTCCCGGGACAGGGCCCCAAGAGACCCAGTACTTC. Protein product: CASSSPGTGPQETQYF.

The genes are TRBV5-1 and TRBJ2-1; D remains unclear. The V end was cut by 0 bases, the J end by 0 bases, with 10 bases between. The CDR3 runs to 16 residues. The V gene's germline CDR1 is SGHRS and CDR2 YFSETQ. The CDR3 nucleotides are TGCGCCAGCAGCTTGGCCGCGACGCTCTCCTACAATGAGCAGTTCTTC. Translation: CASSLAATLSYNEQFF.

The CDR3 bases are TGTGCCAGCAGCTTAGTCCCTGTGGGAGGCGCTGGGGCCAACGTCCTGACTTTC. This gives the protein CASSLVPVGGAGANVLTF. The chain couples TRBV7-2 to TRBJ2-6, with D perhaps matching TRBD2 (6 bases). The germline V gene has CDR1 SGHTA and CDR2 FQGNSA. V shed 1 base and J shed 2 bases, with 15 bases lying between them. The CDR3 spans 18 residues.

The V call is TRBV5-4, the J call TRBJ1-2; 12 bases are a match to TRBD1. The CDR3 loop spans 15 amino acids. Germline CDR1 and CDR2: SGHNT and YYREEE (reference sequence). V gave up 3 bases and J gave up 7 bases; unmatched junction bases: 7. The CDR3 loop is CASSSDGTGGLGYTF. In DNA, the CDR3 is TGTGCCAGCAGCTCGGACGGGACAGGGGGCCTTGGCTACACCTTC.

The chain carries TRBV15 and TRBJ2-2; tentatively, D is TRBD2 (6 bases). Trimming pared 0 bases from V and 5 bases from J, leaving 10 bases between. The V gene's germline CDR1 is LNHNV and CDR2 YYDKDF (reference sequence). The CDR3 contains 15 residues. The CDR3, as DNA: TGTGCCACCAGCAGAGATTCGGGAGCAACCGGGGAGCTGTTTTTT. Translated: CATSRDSGATGELFF.

This clone was seen only a few times. The gene calls are TRBV10-2 and TRBJ2-5, with a weak D call TRBD2 (5 bases). CDR3 length: 15 amino acids. Germline CDR1 WSHSY, CDR2 SAAADI. V was cut by 3 bases and J by 5 bases, with 16 bases left in between. In nucleotides, the CDR3 is TGCGCCAGCAGTGAATTCGGACCGCGGAGGGAGACCCAGTACTTC. It yields the protein CASSEFGPRRETQYF.

This clone was counted only a few times. V is TRBV19 and J is TRBJ1-4; 9 positions agree with TRBD1. CDR3 size: 15 residues. Germline-derived CDR1 and CDR2 are LNHDA and SQIVND (reference sequence). The J segment lost 1 base and the V segment lost 6 bases, leaving 3 bases of the junction unmatched. CDR3 in DNA: TGTGCCAGTAGGCTGGACAGGGGAACTAATGAAAAACTGTTTTTT. Protein product: CASRLDRGTNEKLFF.

The gene calls are TRBV7-8 and TRBJ1-2; D is possibly TRBD1 (6 bases). CDR1 is SGHVS and CDR2 is FQNEAQ in the germline V gene. Trimming stripped 1 base from V and 4 bases from J, with 10 bases between. This CDR3 contains 14 residues. CDR3 in amino acids: CASSLVKGGYGYTF. In nucleotides, the CDR3 is TGTGCCAGCAGCTTAGTCAAAGGGGGCTATGGCTACACCTTC.

V gene TRBV4-3 combines with J gene TRBJ2-1; 9 bases fit TRBD1. CDR1 is LGHNA, CDR2 YSLEER, per germline. The CDR3 spans 18 residues. V lost 4 bases to trimming and J lost 3 bases; unmatched junction nucleotides: 13. The CDR3 coding sequence is TGCGCCAGCAGCCCCGGGACAGGGACCACTAGCGACTACAATGAGCAGTTCTTC. Encoded protein: CASSPGTGTTSDYNEQFF.

This clone was observed a single time. The chain links TRBV4-3 to TRBJ2-5; no reliable D call. V was clipped by 2 bases and J by 0 bases, with 10 bases between them. Germline V gives CDR1 LGHNA, CDR2 YSLEER. CDR3 length: 15 amino acids. The CDR3 DNA follows: TGCGCCAGCAGCCAATCAATGGGCTACCAAGAGACCCAGTACTTC. Its translation is CASSQSMGYQETQYF.

This rearrangement joins TRBV5-1 to TRBJ2-5; 9 bases map to TRBD1. The germline V gene has CDR1 SGHRS and CDR2 YFSETQ. The CDR3 length is 13 residues. V shed 4 bases and J 6 bases; nucleotides not matched to a gene: 4. The chain's CDR3 is CASSEGQGQTQYF. In nucleotides, the CDR3 is TGCGCCAGCAGCGAGGGACAGGGCCAGACCCAGTACTTC. Full variable domain (remainder filled in from reference TRBV5-1 and TRBJ2-5): KAGVTQTPRYLIKTRGQQVTLSCSPISGHRSVSWYQQTPGQGLQFLFEYFSETQRNKGNFPGRFSGRQFSNSRSEMNVSTLELGDSALYLCASSEGQGQTQYFGPGTRLLVL.

The chain couples TRBV7-2 to TRBJ2-1, with 9 bases lining up with TRBD2. Trimming at V came to 6 bases and at J to 8 bases, leaving 11 bases not matched to a gene. The CDR3 is 15 amino acids. The V gene's germline CDR1 is SGHTA and CDR2 FQGNSA. The CDR3 loop reads CASRAAGTSFDEQFF. CDR3 DNA sequence: TGTGCCAGCAGAGCGGCCGGGACTAGCTTCGATGAGCAGTTCTTC.

This chain connects TRBV4-1 to TRBJ1-2, with 7 bases identical to TRBD1. This CDR3 comprises 15 residues. Per the germline V gene, CDR1 is MGHRA and CDR2 is YSYEKL. V was pared by 4 bases and J by 3 bases, with 8 bases of the junction left unmatched. CDR3 in amino acids: CASSRIDRADYGYTF. The CDR3 coding sequence is TGCGCCAGCAGCCGGATCGACAGGGCCGACTATGGCTACACCTTC.

This clone was observed a handful of times. The chain has TRBV25-1 and TRBJ2-5; possible D gene TRBD2, 5 bases. V was pared by 0 bases and J by 3 bases, with 5 bases between. Germline V gene data show CDR1 as MGHDK and CDR2 as SYGVNS. CDR3 size: 13 residues. The CDR3 bases are TGTGCCAGCAGTGAATACGGGGAAGAGACCCAGTACTTC. This translates into CASSEYGEETQYF.

CDR3 amino acids: CASRAGFGETQYF. The CDR3 DNA is TGTGCCAGCAGGGCAGGGTTTGGAGAGACCCAGTACTTC. This chain connects TRBV5-5 to TRBJ2-5; D may be TRBD1 (5 bases). This CDR3 has 13 residues. In germline, CDR1 is SGHKS, CDR2 YYEKEE (reference sequence). Trimming stripped 5 bases from V and 4 bases from J, with 12 bases between.

The CDR3 sequence: CASSVGTALGEQYF. DNA for the CDR3: TGTGCCAGCAGCGTCGGGACAGCTTTGGGCGAGCAGTACTTC. This sequence joins TRBV9 and TRBJ2-7; 7 nucleotides align to TRBD1. CDR3 length: 14 residues. The V gene end was trimmed by 2 bases and the J gene end by 6 bases; junction bases not matched to a gene: 8. CDR1 SGDLS and CDR2 YYNGEE come from the germline V gene.

This clone occurred once. This chain uses TRBV19 with TRBJ2-1, with 9 bases aligning to TRBD2. CDR1 is LNHDA, CDR2 SQIVND, per germline (reference sequence). V lost 4 bases, J lost 7 bases, and 5 bases stayed unmatched. The CDR3 is 14 amino acids. The CDR3 spells CASSKASGTNEQFF. Here the CDR3 DNA reads TGTGCCAGTAGTAAAGCTAGCGGGACAAATGAGCAGTTCTTC.

By share, this clone counts as medium-sized (0.01 to 0.1%). The V gene is TRBV7-9, the J gene TRBJ2-1; D is unresolved. This CDR3 has 12 amino acids. Germline CDR1 reads SEHNR; CDR2 reads FQNEAQ (reference sequence). Trimming left V 7 bases short and J 4 bases short, with 8 bases between. CDR3 nucleotide sequence: TGTGCCAGCACCGATACTTACAATGAGCAGTTCTTC. Translation gives CASTDTYNEQFF.